The rows below give T cell receptor beta chains drawn from one sample of a study of cytomegalovirus exposure and HLA in healthy donors. TCRdb's table, derived via immunoSEQ multiplex PCR, lists solely in-frame clones and lacks some. The table gives 80,000 or so clones; the top ten clones make up about an eighth of it. Sample: PBMCs. These receptors all stem from a man aged 45-60 years in good health and CMV-seropositive. Each CDR3 is given with its conserved first and last residue. D genes are given only for firm matches.

TRBD1	TRBJ2-1	TRBV4-2	TGTGCCAGCAGCCCGGGACAGGGGGACTACAATGAGCAGTTCTTC	CASSPGQGDYNEQFF
TRBD1	TRBJ2-7	TRBV28	TGTGCCAGCAGCCTCCGGGACAGGTCCTACGAGCAGTACTTC	CASSLRDRSYEQYF
NA	TRBJ1-1	TRBV15	TGTGCCACCAGCAGAGATTTAGGGGGGGTAGATGAAGCTTTCTTT	CATSRDLGGVDEAFF
NA	TRBJ1-2	TRBV28	TGTGCCAGCAGTTTCGCAGGGGCTGGCTATGGCTACACCTTC	CASSFAGAGYGYTF
NA	TRBJ1-2	TRBV6-1	TGTGCCAGCAGTGAAGCAGACCGACCGTCCGGGGGCTACACCTTC	CASSEADRPSGGYTF
NA	TRBJ2-1	TRBV13	TGTGCCAGCAGCTTGGGCGGGACCCTCTACAATGAGCAGTTCTTC	CASSLGGTLYNEQFF
NA	TRBJ2-3	TRBV13	TGTGCCAGCAGCTTCCAGCGGGACAATGGGGGGACAGATACGCAGTATTTT	CASSFQRDNGGTDTQYF
NA	TRBJ1-3	TRBV18	TGTGCCAGCTCACCAAGTATAGGAGGTGGAAACACCATATATTTT	CASSPSIGGGNTIYF
NA	TRBJ2-1	TRBV4-1	TGCGCCAGCAGCCAAGGAGAGGCTGTAATTTACAATGAGCAGTTCTTC	CASSQGEAVIYNEQFF
NA	TRBJ1-2	TRBV6-5	TGTGCCAGCAGTTCGGGGGGCGGCTACACCTTC	CASSSGGGYTF
NA	TRBJ2-4	TRBV29-1	TGCAGCGTAGGAAGGGGGTCCAGGAACATTCAGTACTTC	CSVGRGSRNIQYF
TRBD1	TRBJ1-3	TRBV10-2	TGCGCCAGCAGGGACAGGCACTCTGGAAACACCATATATTTT	CASRDRHSGNTIYF
TRBD2	TRBJ2-3	TRBV18	TGTGCCAGCTCCACGGGACTAGCGGGGGTCACAGATACGCAGTATTTT	CASSTGLAGVTDTQYF
NA	TRBJ2-7	TRBV15	TGTGCCACCAGCAGGGACCTTTCCGGGACAACTTACGAGCAGTACTTC	CATSRDLSGTTYEQYF
TRBD1	TRBJ1-2	TRBV19	TGTGCCAGTAGTTTTGACAGGGGTTATGGCTACACCTTC	CASSFDRGYGYTF
TRBD2	TRBJ2-5	TRBV19	TGTGCCAGTAGCCTGACTAGCGGGAGCGTGGTAGAGACCCAGTACTTC	CASSLTSGSVVETQYF
NA	TRBJ2-1	TRBV28	TGTGCCAGCACCCAACCGGGACTGATTTACAATGAGCAGTTCTTC	CASTQPGLIYNEQFF
TRBD2	TRBJ2-5	TRBV9	TGTGCCAGCAGCCCACAGGGACTAGCGGGGACAACATTGGAGACCCAGTACTTC	CASSPQGLAGTTLETQYF
TRBD1	TRBJ1-2	TRBV19	TGTGCCAGTAGTAACAGGGGTTATGGCTACACCTTC	CASSNRGYGYTF
TRBD1	TRBJ1-1	TRBV5-1	TGCGCCAGCAGCCTCAACGCCGGGACAGGGAACACTGAAGCTTTCTTT	CASSLNAGTGNTEAFF
NA	TRBJ2-5	TRBV4-1	TGCGCCAGCAGCCAAGAGAGGGGAGGTGGGGGAAACCAAGAGACCCAGTACTTC	CASSQERGGGGNQETQYF
NA	TRBJ1-1	TRBV7-3	TGTGCCAGCAGCTTAATAGGGACTAATGAAGCTTTCTTT	CASSLIGTNEAFF
TRBD1	TRBJ2-1	TRBV7-3	TGTGCCAGCAGCTTCACAGGGGGCTCCAACAATGAGCAGTTCTTC	CASSFTGGSNNEQFF
TRBD1	TRBJ1-5	TRBV2	TGTGCCAGAGGGACAGGGGGCAATCAGCCCCAGCATTTT	CARGTGGNQPQHF
NA	TRBJ2-2	TRBV2	TGTGCCAGCTGCGACAGAATATTAACCGGGGAGCTGTTTTTT	CASCDRILTGELFF
NA	TRBJ1-4	TRBV4-2	TGTGCCAGCAGCCAAGGGGAGGTACTGTTTTTT	CASSQGEVLFF
NA	TRBJ1-2	TRBV11-2	TGTGCCAGCAGCCCCCAGGGAAGAGGCTACACCTTC	CASSPQGRGYTF
NA	TRBJ1-4	TRBV10-3	TGTGCCATCAGTTTCGACAGAAATGAAAAACTGTTTTTT	CAISFDRNEKLFF
TRBD2	TRBJ2-2	TRBV7-2	TGTGCCAGCAGGGCCGGACTAGAATCCGGGGAGCTGTTTTTT	CASRAGLESGELFF
TRBD2	TRBJ2-3	TRBV29-1	TGCAGCGTCGGAAGGACTAGCGGGGACGCAGATACGCAGTATTTT	CSVGRTSGDADTQYF
TRBD2	TRBJ2-5	TRBV5-8	TGTGCCAGCAGCTTAGCGGGAGGGCCGGAGACCCAGTACTTC	CASSLAGGPETQYF
TRBD1	TRBJ1-5	TRBV10-3	TGTGCCATCAGTGCAGACAGGGAGGATCAGCCCCAGCATTTT	CAISADREDQPQHF